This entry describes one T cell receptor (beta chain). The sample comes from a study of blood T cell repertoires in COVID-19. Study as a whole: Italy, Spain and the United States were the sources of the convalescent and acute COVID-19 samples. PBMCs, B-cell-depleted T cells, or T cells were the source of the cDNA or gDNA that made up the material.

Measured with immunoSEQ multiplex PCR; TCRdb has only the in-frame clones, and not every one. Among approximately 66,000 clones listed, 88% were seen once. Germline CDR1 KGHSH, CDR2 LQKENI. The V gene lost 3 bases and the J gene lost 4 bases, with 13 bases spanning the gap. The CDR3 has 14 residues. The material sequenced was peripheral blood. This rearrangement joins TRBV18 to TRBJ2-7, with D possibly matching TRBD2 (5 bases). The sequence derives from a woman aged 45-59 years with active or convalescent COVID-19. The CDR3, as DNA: TGTGCCAGCTCACCCTTGACTACAACTTACGAGCAGTACTTC. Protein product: CASSPLTTTYEQYF.